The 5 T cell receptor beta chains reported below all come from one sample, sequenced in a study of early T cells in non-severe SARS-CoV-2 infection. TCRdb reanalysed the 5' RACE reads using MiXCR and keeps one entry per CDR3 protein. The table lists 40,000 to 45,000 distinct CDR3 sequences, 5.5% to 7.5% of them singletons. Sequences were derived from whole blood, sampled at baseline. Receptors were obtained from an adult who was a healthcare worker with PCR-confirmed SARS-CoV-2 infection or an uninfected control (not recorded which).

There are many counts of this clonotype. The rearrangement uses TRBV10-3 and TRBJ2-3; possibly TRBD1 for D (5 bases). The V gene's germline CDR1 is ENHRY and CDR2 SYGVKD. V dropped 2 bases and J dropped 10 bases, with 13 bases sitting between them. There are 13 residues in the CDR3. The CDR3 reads CAISEGQGLAQYF. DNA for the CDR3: TGTGCCATCAGTGAGGGGCAGGGTTTGGCGCAGTATTTT.

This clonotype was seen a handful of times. DNA for the CDR3: TGTGCCAGCAGCCGGGACGGAACGAACACCGGGGAGCTGTTTTTT. Translation: CASSRDGTNTGELFF. The chain links TRBV7-8 to TRBJ2-2; possibly TRBD1 or TRBD2 for D (5 bases each). Trimming shortened V by 5 bases and J by 0 bases, and 10 bases separated the two germline ends. Germline lookup yields CDR1 SGHVS and CDR2 FQNEAQ. The CDR3 runs to 15 residues.

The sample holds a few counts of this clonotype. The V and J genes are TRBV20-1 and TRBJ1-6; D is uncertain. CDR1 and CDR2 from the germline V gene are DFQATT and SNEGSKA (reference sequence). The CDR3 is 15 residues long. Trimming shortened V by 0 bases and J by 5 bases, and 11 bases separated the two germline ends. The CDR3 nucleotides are TGCAGTGCTAGAGATAGCCGTATCAATAATTCACCCCTCCACTTT. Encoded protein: CSARDSRINNSPLHF.

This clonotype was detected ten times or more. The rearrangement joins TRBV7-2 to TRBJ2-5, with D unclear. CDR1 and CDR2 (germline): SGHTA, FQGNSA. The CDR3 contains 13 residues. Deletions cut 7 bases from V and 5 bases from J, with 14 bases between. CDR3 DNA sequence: TGTGCCAGCACCTCGGGCCGATGGGAGACCCAGTACTTC. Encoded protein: CASTSGRWETQYF.

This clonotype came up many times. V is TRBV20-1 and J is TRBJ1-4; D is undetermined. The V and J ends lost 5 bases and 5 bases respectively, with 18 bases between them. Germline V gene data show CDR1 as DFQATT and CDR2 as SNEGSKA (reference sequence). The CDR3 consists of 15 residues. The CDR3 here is CSAPGPTGLNEKLFF. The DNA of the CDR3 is TGCAGTGCTCCCGGACCCACCGGCCTAAATGAAAAACTGTTTTTT.